The T cell receptor beta chain under discussion was sequenced for a study of OX40 agonist ivuxolimab in advanced cancers. TCRdb's copy holds only in-frame clones and misses some; the assay was immunoSEQ multiplex PCR. In the table there are roughly 59,000 clones, approximately 80% of which are singletons. V dropped 0 bases and J dropped 2 bases, with 16 bases sitting between them. The CDR3 spans 17 residues. The germline V gene encodes CDR1 SGHTA and CDR2 FQGTGA. Study-wide findings and caveats: Both CD4+ and CD8+ T cell populations in blood had undergone clonal expansion by week 6 at 0.1 to 3.0 mg/kg. Certain nonresponding patients likewise had low normalized T-cell clonal expansion. Expanded clones were, on average, more numerous among CD8+ T cells than CD4+.

On this clone: Its matching antigen is unknown.

The sequence was collected from an adult with an advanced solid tumor such as melanoma, head and neck, liver or kidney cancer. The sequencing here drew on CD4+ or CD8+ T cells sorted from blood, taken in a trial of the OX40 agonist ivuxolimab. The V and J genes are TRBV7-3 and TRBJ2-5; possible D gene TRBD2, 7 bases. The CDR3 protein is CASSLTAPGRGQETQYF. CDR3 nucleotide sequence: TGTGCCAGCAGCTTAACGGCACCGGGGAGGGGGCAAGAGACCCAGTACTTC.